This T cell receptor (beta chain) was captured in a study of T-cell reconstitution after alpha-beta-depleted transplantation in children. Study results and limitations: Newly generated T cells supplied most T-cell counts and diversity one year post-transplant. Reported findings indicate that, about two months after transplant, alpha-beta T cells came from several hundred expanded clones, which were derived from non-depleted graft cells. After transplant, high TCRbeta diversity at day 60 in some patients arose from surviving recipient T cells and thymic progenitors.

Note on this clonotype: Its antigen is unidentified.

V was clipped by 3 bases and J by 1 base; unmatched bases: 5. Germline CDR1 and CDR2: DFQATT and SNEGSKA (reference sequence). This CDR3 has 16 amino acids. For TCRbeta, the library was prepared with unique molecular identifiers. TCRdb re-called the PCR reads with MiXCR, one entry per CDR3 protein. The top ten clones hold 25% to 35% of a sample with around 440,000 distinct CDR3 sequences, 16% of them seen once. The chain recombines TRBV20-1 with TRBJ2-1; 11 bases map to TRBD2. The sequence was collected from a boy in the first two years of life who had a stem cell transplant for Wiskott-Aldrich syndrome, so the T cells may come from the graft donor. The sample in question was PBMCs, mostly from graft donor cells, obtained 360 days after TCRalphabeta/CD19-depleted stem cell transplant. CDR3 in amino acids: CSARHPSGGSYNEQFF. CDR3 bases: TGCAGTGCTAGGCACCCTAGCGGGGGGTCCTACAATGAGCAGTTCTTC.